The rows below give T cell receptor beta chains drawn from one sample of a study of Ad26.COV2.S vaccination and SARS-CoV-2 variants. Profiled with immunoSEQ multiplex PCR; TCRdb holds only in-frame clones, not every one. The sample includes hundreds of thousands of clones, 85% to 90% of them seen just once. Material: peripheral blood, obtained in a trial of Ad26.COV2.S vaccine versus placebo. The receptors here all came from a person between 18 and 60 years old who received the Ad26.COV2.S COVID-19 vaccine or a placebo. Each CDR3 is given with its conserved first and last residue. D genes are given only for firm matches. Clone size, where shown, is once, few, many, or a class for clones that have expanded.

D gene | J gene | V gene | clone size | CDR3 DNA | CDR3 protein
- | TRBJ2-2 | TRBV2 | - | TGTGCCAGCAGGTTCGGGTCTTCGAACACCGGGGAGCTGTTTTTT | CASRFGSSNTGELFF
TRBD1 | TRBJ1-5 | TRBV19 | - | TGTGCCACCTCGCTCGGACAGGGCCATCAGCCCCAGCATTTT | CATSLGQGHQPQHF
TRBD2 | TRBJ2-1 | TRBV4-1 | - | TGCGCCAGCAGCCAAGACTCTCCGGGGGGGACAAATAACCCTATGAATGAGCAGTTCTTC | CASSQDSPGGTNNPMNEQFF
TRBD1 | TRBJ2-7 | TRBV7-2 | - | TGTGCCAGCAGCTTAGACAGGGGAACCTACGAGCAGTACTTC | CASSLDRGTYEQYF
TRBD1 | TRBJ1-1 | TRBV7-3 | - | TGTGCCAGCAGCTTACTGGGACAGGGGGCTGAAGCTTTCTTT | CASSLLGQGAEAFF
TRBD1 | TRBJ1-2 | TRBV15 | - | TGTGCCACCAGCAAGACAGGGCTACATGGCTACACCTTC | CATSKTGLHGYTF
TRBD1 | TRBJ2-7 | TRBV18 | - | TGTGCCAGCTCACCGATACAGGGGGCTGGGGACGAGCAGTACTTC | CASSPIQGAGDEQYF
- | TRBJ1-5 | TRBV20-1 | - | TGCAGTGCTAGTTCAGGCCCGATAAATCAGCCCCAGCATTTT | CSASSGPINQPQHF
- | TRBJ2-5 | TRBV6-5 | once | TGTGCCGCAGGGCCCGACCCTTGGGGGGAAGAGACCCAGTACTTC | CAAGPDPWGEETQYF
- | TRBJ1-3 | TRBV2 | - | TGTGCCAGTTCAGATTTCTCTGGAAACACCATATATTTT | CASSDFSGNTIYF
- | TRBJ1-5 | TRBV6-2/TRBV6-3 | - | TGTGCCAGCAGCAAAGCCGTTGGGGATCAGCCCCAGCATTTT | CASSKAVGDQPQHF
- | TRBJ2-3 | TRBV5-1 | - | TGCGCCAGCAGCTTGGAGGCTAGCTCAGATACGCAGTATTTT | CASSLEASSDTQYF
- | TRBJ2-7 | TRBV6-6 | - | TGTGCCAGCAGTTACCGCAGGGGCTCCTACGAGCAGTACTTC | CASSYRRGSYEQYF
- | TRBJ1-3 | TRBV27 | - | TGTGCCAGCAGTTTATCATTCCGGGGTTCTGGAAACACCATATATTTT | CASSLSFRGSGNTIYF
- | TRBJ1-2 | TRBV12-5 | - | TGTGCTAGTGGTTTCGGGACACCACGTGGCTACACCTTC | CASGFGTPRGYTF
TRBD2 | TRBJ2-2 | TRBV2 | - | TGTGCCACTAGGACTAGCGGTTATGCCGGGGAGCTGTTTTTT | CATRTSGYAGELFF
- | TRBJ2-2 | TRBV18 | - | TGTGCCAGCTCACTCCTTGGGGACAACACTAACACCGGGGAGCTGTTTTTT | CASSLLGDNTNTGELFF
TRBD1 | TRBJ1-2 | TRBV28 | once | TGTGCCGCTGCAGGGGGCGGCTATGGCTACACCTTC | CAAAGGGYGYTF
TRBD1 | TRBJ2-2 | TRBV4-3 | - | TGCGCCAGCAGCCGTCTTGGACAGGGGGCTTCCGGGGAGCTGTTTTTT | CASSRLGQGASGELFF
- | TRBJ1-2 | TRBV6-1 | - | TGTGCCAGCAGTGATCGAGGGGGTGCCTATAACTATGGCTACACCTTC | CASSDRGGAYNYGYTF
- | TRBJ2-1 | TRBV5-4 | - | TGTGCCAGCAGCTCCGCCAGAGGTAGCGCAAGCTCCTACAATGAGCAGTTCTTC | CASSSARGSASSYNEQFF
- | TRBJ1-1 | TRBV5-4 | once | TGTGCCAGCAGCCTTAGGACACCGAACACTGAAGCTTTCTTT | CASSLRTPNTEAFF
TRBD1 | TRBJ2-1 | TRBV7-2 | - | TGTGCCAGCAGCCCCCGAGGGACAGAAAGCTCCTACAATGAGCAGTTCTTC | CASSPRGTESSYNEQFF
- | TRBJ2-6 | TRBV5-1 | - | TGCGCCAGCAGCTCTCTCTTGGGGGCCAACGTCCTGACTTTC | CASSSLLGANVLTF
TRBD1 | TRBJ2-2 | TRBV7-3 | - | TGTGCCAGCAGCTACAGGGGTGGGGAGCTGTTTTTT | CASSYRGGELFF
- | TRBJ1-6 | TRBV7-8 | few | TGTGCCAGCAGCTTCTCGAGCTCCTATAATTCACCCCTCCACTTT | CASSFSSSYNSPLHF
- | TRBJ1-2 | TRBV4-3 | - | TGCGCCAGCAGCCACGACACGACAGCCGCCTATGGCTACACCTTC | CASSHDTTAAYGYTF
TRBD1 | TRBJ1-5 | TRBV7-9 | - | TGTGCCAGCAGTCAGACAGGGAACAATCAGCCCCAGCATTTT | CASSQTGNNQPQHF
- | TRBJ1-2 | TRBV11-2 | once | TGTGCCAGCAGCTTAGGTAGGACAGCACCTGCTCCATTGGGTGGCTACACCTTC | CASSLGRTAPAPLGGYTF
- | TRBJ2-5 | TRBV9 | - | TGTGCCAGCAGCCCCGCGGATGGGACCCAGTACTTC | CASSPADGTQYF
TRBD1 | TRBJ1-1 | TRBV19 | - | TGTGCCAGTAGGGAACAGGGGGCCTACACTGAAGCTTTCTTT | CASREQGAYTEAFF
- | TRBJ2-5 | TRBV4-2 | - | TGTGCCAGCAGCCCCAAGGGCAGTGGCGAGACCCAGTACTTC | CASSPKGSGETQYF
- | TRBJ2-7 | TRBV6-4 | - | TGTGCCAGCAGTGAGGGAAAGTACGAGCAGTACTTC | CASSEGKYEQYF
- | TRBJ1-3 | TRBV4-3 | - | TGCGCCAGCAGCCAAGAGGGAGTGAGTACAGACTCTGGAAACACCATATATTTT | CASSQEGVSTDSGNTIYF
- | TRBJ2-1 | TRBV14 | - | TGTGCCAGCAGCCAACTTGGCGCAGCATACAATGAGCAGTTCTTC | CASSQLGAAYNEQFF
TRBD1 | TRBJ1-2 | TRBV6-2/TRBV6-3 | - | TGTGCCAGCAGTTACATCGACAGGGGGCAAGGCTACACCTTC | CASSYIDRGQGYTF
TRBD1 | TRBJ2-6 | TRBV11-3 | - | TGTGCCAGCAGCTTAGCTCCAGGGGGTTCTTCTGGGGCCAACGTCCTGACTTTC | CASSLAPGGSSGANVLTF
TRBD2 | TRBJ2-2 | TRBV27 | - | TGTGCCAGCAGTTTAAGACTAGCGGAAAACACCGGGGAGCTGTTTTTT | CASSLRLAENTGELFF
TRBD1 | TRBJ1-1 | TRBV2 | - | TGTGCCAGCAGGGGGACAGGGGTTGGAACTGAAGCTTTCTTT | CASRGTGVGTEAFF
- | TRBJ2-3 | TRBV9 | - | TGTGCCAGCAGCGCTTCACTAGTACGCACAGATACGCAGTATTTT | CASSASLVRTDTQYF
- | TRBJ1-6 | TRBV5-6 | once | TGTGCCAGCAGCTTGGGTTATCCGGGCTCCTATAATTCACCCCTCCACTTT | CASSLGYPGSYNSPLHF